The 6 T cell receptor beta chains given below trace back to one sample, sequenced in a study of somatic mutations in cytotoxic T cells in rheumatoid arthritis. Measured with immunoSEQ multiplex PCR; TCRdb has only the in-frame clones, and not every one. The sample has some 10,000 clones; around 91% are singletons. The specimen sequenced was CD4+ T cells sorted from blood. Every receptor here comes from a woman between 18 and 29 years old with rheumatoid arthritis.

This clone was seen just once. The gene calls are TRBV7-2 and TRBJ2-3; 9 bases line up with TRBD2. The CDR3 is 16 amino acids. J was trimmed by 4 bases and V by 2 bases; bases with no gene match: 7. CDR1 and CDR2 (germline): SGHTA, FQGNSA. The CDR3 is CASSLLGGRGPDTQYF. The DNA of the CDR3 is TGTGCCAGCAGCTTACTCGGCGGGAGGGGGCCAGATACGCAGTATTTT.

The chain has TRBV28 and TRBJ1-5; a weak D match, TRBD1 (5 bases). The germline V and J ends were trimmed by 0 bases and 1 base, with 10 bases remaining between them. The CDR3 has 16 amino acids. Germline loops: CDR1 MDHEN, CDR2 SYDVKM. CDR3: CASSLWGGFSNQPQHF. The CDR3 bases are TGTGCCAGCAGTTTATGGGGGGGGTTCAGCAATCAGCCCCAGCATTTT.

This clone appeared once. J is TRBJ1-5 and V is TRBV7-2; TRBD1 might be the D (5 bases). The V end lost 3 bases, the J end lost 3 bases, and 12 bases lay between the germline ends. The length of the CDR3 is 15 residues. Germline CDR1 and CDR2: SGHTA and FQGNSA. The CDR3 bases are TGTGCCAGCAGCTTTTACAGGAGTGACAATCAGCCCCAGCATTTT. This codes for CASSFYRSDNQPQHF.

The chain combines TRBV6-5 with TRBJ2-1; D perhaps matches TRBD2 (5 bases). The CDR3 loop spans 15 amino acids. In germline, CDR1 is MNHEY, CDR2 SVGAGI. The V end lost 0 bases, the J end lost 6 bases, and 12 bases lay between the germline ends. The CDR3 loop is CASSYSKLLANEQFF. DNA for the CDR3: TGTGCCAGCAGTTACTCGAAGCTGCTAGCCAATGAGCAGTTCTTC.

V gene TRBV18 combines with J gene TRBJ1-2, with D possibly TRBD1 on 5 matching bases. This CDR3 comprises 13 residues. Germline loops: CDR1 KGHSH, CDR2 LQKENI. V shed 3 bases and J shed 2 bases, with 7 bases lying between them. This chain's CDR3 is CASSPGRNYGYTF. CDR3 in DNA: TGTGCCAGCTCACCGGGGCGGAACTATGGCTACACCTTC.

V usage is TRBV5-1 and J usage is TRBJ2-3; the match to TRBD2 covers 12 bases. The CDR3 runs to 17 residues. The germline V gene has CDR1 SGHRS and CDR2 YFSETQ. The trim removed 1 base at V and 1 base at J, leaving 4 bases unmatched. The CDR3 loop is CASSLRASGGGTDTQYF. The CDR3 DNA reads TGCGCCAGCAGCTTGAGGGCTAGCGGGGGGGGCACAGATACGCAGTATTTT.